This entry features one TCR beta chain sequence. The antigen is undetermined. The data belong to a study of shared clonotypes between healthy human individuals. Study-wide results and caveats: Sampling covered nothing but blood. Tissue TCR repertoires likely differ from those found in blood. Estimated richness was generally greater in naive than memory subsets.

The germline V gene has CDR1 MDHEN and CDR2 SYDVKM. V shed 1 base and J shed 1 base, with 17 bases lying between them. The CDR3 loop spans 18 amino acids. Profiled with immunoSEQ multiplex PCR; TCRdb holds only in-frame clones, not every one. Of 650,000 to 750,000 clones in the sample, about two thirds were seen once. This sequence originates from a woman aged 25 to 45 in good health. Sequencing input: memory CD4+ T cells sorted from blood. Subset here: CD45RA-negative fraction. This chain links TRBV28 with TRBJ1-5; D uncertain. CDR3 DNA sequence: TGTGCCAGCAGTTTATATGGGAGGTGGGGTCTGAGCAATCAGCCCCAGCATTTT. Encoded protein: CASSLYGRWGLSNQPQHF. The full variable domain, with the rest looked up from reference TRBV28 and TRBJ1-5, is DVKVTQSSRYLVKRTGEKVFLECVQDMDHENMFWYRQDPGLGLRLIYFSYDVKMKEKGDIPEGYSVSREKKERFSLILESASTNQTSMYLCASSLYGRWGLSNQPQHFGDGTRLSIL.